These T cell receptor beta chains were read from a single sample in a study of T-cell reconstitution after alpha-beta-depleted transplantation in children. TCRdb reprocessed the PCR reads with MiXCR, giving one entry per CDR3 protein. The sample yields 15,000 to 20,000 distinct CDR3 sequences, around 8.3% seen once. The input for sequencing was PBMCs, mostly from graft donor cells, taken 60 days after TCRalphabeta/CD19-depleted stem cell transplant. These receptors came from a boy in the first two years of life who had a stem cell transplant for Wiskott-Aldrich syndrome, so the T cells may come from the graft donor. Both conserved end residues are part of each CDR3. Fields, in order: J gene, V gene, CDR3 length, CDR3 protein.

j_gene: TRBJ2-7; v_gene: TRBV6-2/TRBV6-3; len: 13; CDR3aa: CASSYRGNYEQYF
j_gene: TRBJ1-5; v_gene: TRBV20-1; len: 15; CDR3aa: CSARGSTGSNQPQHF
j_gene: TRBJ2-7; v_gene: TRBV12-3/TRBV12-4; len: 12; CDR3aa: CASSWGAYEQYF
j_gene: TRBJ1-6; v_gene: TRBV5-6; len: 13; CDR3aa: CASSSYTNSPLHF
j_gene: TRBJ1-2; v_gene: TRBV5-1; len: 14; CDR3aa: CASSSGQEGDGYTF
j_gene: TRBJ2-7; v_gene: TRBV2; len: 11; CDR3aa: CASRRPYEQYF
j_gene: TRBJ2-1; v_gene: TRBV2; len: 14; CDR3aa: CASHTTFDHNEQFF
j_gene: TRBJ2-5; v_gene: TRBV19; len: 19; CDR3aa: CASSSESWETGWYQETQYF
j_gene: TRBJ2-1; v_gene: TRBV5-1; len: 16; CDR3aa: CASSARLADSYNEQFF
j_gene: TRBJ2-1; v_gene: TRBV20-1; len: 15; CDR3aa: CSARVNRGLYNEQFF
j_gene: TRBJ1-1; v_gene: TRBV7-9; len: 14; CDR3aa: CASSLAGMKTEAFF
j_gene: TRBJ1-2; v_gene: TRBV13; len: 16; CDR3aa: CASSLVREIPNYGYTF
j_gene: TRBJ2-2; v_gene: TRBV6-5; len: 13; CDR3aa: CASSYFGTGELFF
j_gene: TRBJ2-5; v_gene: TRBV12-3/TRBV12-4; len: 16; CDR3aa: CASSFRLGLAEETQYF
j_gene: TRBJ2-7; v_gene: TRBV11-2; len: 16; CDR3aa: CASSLGSGTLSYEQYF
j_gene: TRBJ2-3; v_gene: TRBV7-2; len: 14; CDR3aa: CASSLLGRLDTQYF
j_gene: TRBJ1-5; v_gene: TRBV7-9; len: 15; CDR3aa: CASSLGQGSNQPQHF
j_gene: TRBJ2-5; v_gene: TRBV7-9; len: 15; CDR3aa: CASSLRAGRQETQYF
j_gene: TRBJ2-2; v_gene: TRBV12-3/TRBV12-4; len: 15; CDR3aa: CASSLVAGGTGELFF
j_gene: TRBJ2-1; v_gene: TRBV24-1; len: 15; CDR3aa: CATSDPGLASNEQFF
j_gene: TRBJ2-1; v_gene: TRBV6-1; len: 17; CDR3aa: CASRRLPGLTPYNEQFF
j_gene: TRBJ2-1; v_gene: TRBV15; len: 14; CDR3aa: CATSREVSYNEQFF
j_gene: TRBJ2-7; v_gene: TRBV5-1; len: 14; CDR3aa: CASSNMGQGTEQYF
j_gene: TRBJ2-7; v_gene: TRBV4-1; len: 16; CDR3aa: CASSRSTGERSYEQYF
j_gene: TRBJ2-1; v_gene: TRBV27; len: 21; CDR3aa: CASSTRTGRGLAGSWGNEQFF
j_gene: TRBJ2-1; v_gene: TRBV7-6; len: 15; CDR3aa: CASSLGSPSYNEQFF
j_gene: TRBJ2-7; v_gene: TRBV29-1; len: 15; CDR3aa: CSVAPGQGASYEQYF
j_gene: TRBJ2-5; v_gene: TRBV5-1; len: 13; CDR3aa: CASSFDTQETQYF
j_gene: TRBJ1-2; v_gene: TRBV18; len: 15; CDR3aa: CASSPPWTESYGYTF
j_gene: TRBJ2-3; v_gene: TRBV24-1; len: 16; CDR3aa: CATSDPTGGGTDTQYF
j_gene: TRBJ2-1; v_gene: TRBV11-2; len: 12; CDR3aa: CASSLDGDEQFF
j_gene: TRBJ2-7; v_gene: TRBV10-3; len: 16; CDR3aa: CAISESGAALGYEQYF
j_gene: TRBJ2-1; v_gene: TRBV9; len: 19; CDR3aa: CASSPGTSGRGGSYNEQFF
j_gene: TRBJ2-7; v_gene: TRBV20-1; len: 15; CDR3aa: CSAHHRLAGGAEQYF
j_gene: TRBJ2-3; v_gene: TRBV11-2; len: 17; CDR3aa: CASSLIGQGYSTDTQYF
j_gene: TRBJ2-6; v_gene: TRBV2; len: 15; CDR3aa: CASKIQGTGANVLTF